These 5 T cell receptor beta chains came from one sample sequenced in a study of T cells in Graves' hyperthyroidism and ophthalmopathy. What was amplified from RNA transcripts were TCR beta CDR3 regions. The HTBI set primed first-round TCR CDR3 RT-PCR. TCRdb called the multiplex PCR reads again in MiXCR, with one record for every CDR3 protein. The sample has a few hundred thousand distinct CDR3 sequences, roughly 18% seen once. The specimen was blood. The receptor set was obtained from a man aged 18 to 30 with Graves' ophthalmopathy.

This clonotype has just a few counts. The V gene is TRBV6-1, the J gene TRBJ1-4; 7 nucleotides match TRBD1. The CDR3 loop spans 12 amino acids. Per the germline V gene, CDR1 is MNHNS and CDR2 is SASEGT. Trimming removed 6 bases from V and 8 bases from J; junction bases left unmatched: 3. CDR3 nucleotide sequence: TGTGCCAGCAGGAACAGGGGAGAAAAACTGTTTTTT. Translation gives CASRNRGEKLFF.

This clonotype appeared a few times. The gene calls are TRBV20-1 and TRBJ2-5; 9 bases fit TRBD1. Germline values: CDR1 DFQATT, CDR2 SNEGSKA (reference sequence). After removal of 6 bases from V and 6 bases from J, the junction contained 8 bases not matched to a gene. This CDR3 is built from 13 residues. CDR3 sequence reads: CSADRGELKTQYF. CDR3 nucleotide sequence: TGCAGTGCCGACAGGGGGGAATTGAAGACCCAGTACTTC.

This clonotype was seen just once. A read error may be the cause here, since a much bigger clone is one base away. This chain uses TRBV12-3 or TRBV12-4 with TRBJ1-1, with TRBD1 matching 9 bases. The length of the CDR3 is 17 residues. CDR3 sequence: CASSSHRDRVKNIEAFF. CDR3 in DNA: TGTGCCAGCAGTTCGCACCGGGACAGGGTTAAGAACATTGAAGCTTTCTTT.

This chain uses TRBV19 with TRBJ2-2, with D uncertain. This CDR3 region has 16 residues. The germline V gene encodes CDR1 LNHDA and CDR2 SQIVND (reference sequence). Trimming removed 3 bases from V and 0 bases from J, with 11 bases in between. The CDR3 nucleotides are TGTGCCAGTAGTATGTGGCAGGCCGCGAACACCGGGGAGCTGTTTTTT. Its protein is CASSMWQAANTGELFF.

This clonotype was seen at least ten times. The genes are TRBV6-1 and TRBJ1-6; 7 bases agree with TRBD1. The CDR3 has 18 amino acids. J lost 5 bases, V lost 5 bases, and 15 bases had no gene match. CDR1 is MNHNS and CDR2 is SASEGT in the germline V gene. CDR3 region: CASSYASYRGADNSPLHF. For the CDR3, the DNA is TGTGCCAGCAGTTATGCCTCATACAGGGGAGCGGATAATTCACCCCTCCACTTT.